One and the same sample provided the 32 T cell receptor beta chains below, sequenced in a study of T cell responses to AZD1222 COVID-19 vaccine. Measured with immunoSEQ multiplex PCR; TCRdb has only the in-frame clones, and not every one. The sample shows about 140,000 clones, around 90% of them seen only once. Sequenced material: peripheral blood, taken 28 days after the second AZD1222 dose. The receptors were sampled from an adult who received the AZD1222 COVID-19 vaccine.

The J gene is TRBJ2-7, the V gene TRBV6-1; D is possibly TRBD1 (5 bases). Looked up from germline, CDR1 is MNHNS and CDR2 is SASEGT. V was cut by 0 bases and J by 12 bases, with 18 bases left in between. CDR3 length equals 14 residues. The CDR3 coding sequence is TGTGCCAGCAGTGAAGCGTTTAAGGGGCCCCAGTTGTACTTC. Translated: CASSEAFKGPQLYF.

In DNA, the CDR3 is TGCAGCGTTGCAGGGGAAGAGACCCAGTACTTC. Protein sequence: CSVAGEETQYF. The J gene is TRBJ2-5, the V gene TRBV29-1, with D perhaps TRBD1 (6 bases). Looked up from germline, CDR1 is SQVTM and CDR2 is ANQGSEA. The V gene lost 4 bases and the J gene lost 3 bases, with 6 bases spanning the gap. This CDR3 is 11 amino acids long.

This chain links TRBV4-2 with TRBJ1-6, with D perhaps TRBD1 (6 bases). The CDR3 is 19 residues long. Trimming stripped 6 bases from V and 0 bases from J, with 21 bases between. CDR1 and CDR2 from the germline V gene are LGHNA and YNFKEQ. CDR3 in DNA: TGTGCCAGCAGTTTAGAGACGGGACATAGAAGCTCCTATAATTCACCCCTCCACTTT. This encodes CASSLETGHRSSYNSPLHF.

This clone was observed a few times. This chain links TRBV4-1 with TRBJ2-7; D unresolved. Germline V gives CDR1 MGHRA, CDR2 YSYEKL. Trimming pared 0 bases from V and 3 bases from J, leaving 12 bases between. The CDR3 length is 15 residues. In nucleotides, the CDR3 is TGCGCCAGCAGCCAAGAAGGCTTCTTGGGCTACGAGCAGTACTTC. Translating gives CASSQEGFLGYEQYF.

The chain carries TRBV5-6 and TRBJ1-2; D possibly corresponds to TRBD1 (6 bases). CDR3 length: 17 residues. V gave up 6 bases and J gave up 4 bases, with 25 bases separating them. CDR1 is SGHDT and CDR2 is YYEEEE in the germline V gene. The CDR3 bases are TGTGCCAGCACCGAAGGGGGGATTCCCAGGGGTGGCTATGGCTACACCTTC. It yields the protein CASTEGGIPRGGYGYTF.

The chain carries TRBV7-2 and TRBJ1-1; tentative D call: TRBD1 (5 bases). The CDR3 has 17 residues. CDR1 and CDR2 (germline): SGHTA, FQGNSA. The ends were cut back, 7 bases at V and 4 bases at J, with 25 bases in the middle. CDR3 coding DNA: TGTGCCAGCACCTCCTCTTTGGGGGGTGGGGTGCGCACTGAAGCTTTCTTT. Translated: CASTSSLGGGVRTEAFF.

CDR3: CASNRAGANVLTF. DNA of the CDR3: TGTGCCAGCAACAGAGCTGGGGCCAACGTCCTGACTTTC. This chain links TRBV25-1 with TRBJ2-6; D unresolved. Germline CDR1 reads MGHDK; CDR2 reads SYGVNS. V lost 7 bases and J lost 2, with 6 bases in between. The CDR3 extends over 13 amino acids.

The chain carries TRBV18 and TRBJ2-7; 8 bases line up with TRBD1. The V segment lost 3 bases and the J segment 5 bases; nucleotides outside the gene matches: 9. Germline V lookup: CDR1 KGHSH, CDR2 LQKENI. CDR3 length equals 15 residues. The CDR3 protein is CASSPVGTGAHEQYF. The CDR3 region has the DNA TGTGCCAGCTCACCCGTAGGGACAGGAGCCCACGAGCAGTACTTC. The complete variable domain, with remaining parts taken from reference TRBV18 and TRBJ2-7, reads NAGVMQNPRHLVRRRGQEARLRCSPMKGHSHVYWYRQLPEEGLKFMVYLQKENIIDESGMPKERFSAEFPKEGPSILRIQQVVRGDSAAYFCASSPVGTGAHEQYFGPGTRLTVT.

The chain uses TRBV5-1 and TRBJ2-2; the D is unclear. V lost 2 bases to trimming and J lost 1 base, with 3 bases between them. The germline gives CDR1 SGHRS, CDR2 YFSETQ. The CDR3 contains 13 residues. As DNA, the CDR3 is TGCGCCAGCAGCTTAGGGAACACCGGGGAGCTGTTTTTT. Translated, it gives CASSLGNTGELFF.

V and J are TRBV7-3 and TRBJ2-2; 7 bases map to TRBD1. The CDR3 runs 14 residues. J was trimmed by 7 bases and V by 5 bases; bases with no gene match: 7. Germline lookup yields CDR1 SGHTA and CDR2 FQGTGA. CDR3 DNA sequence: TGTGCCAGCAGCGTTTACAGGGGCGGCGGGGAGCTGTTTTTT. It codes for CASSVYRGGGELFF. Complete variable domain (other parts from reference TRBV7-3 and TRBJ2-2): GAGVSQTPSNKVTEKGKYVELRCDPISGHTALYWYRQSLGQGPEFLIYFQGTGAADDSGLPNDRFFAVRPEGSVSTLKIQRTERGDSAVYLCASSVYRGGGELFFGEGSRLTVL.

This clone appeared once. This rearrangement joins TRBV7-2 to TRBJ1-6; weak D call: TRBD1 (5 bases). From germline, CDR1 is SGHTA and CDR2 FQGNSA. V was clipped by 2 bases and J by 10 bases, with 15 bases between them. The CDR3 loop spans 15 amino acids. The DNA of the CDR3 is TGTGCCAGCAGCTTATTTGGGGGAGGCGAGTCACCCCTCCACTTT. Amino acid sequence: CASSLFGGGESPLHF.

This sequence joins TRBV5-1 and TRBJ2-7, with 8 bases aligning to TRBD2. V shed 5 bases and J 1 base; nucleotides not matched to a gene: 5. Germline lookup yields CDR1 SGHRS and CDR2 YFSETQ. The CDR3 runs to 14 residues. The chain's CDR3 is CASSETSASYEQYF. The CDR3 DNA sequence: TGCGCCAGCAGTGAGACTAGCGCTTCCTACGAGCAGTACTTC. The full variable domain, in which reference TRBV5-1 and TRBJ2-7 provide the parts outside the CDR3, is KAGVTQTPRYLIKTRGQQVTLSCSPISGHRSVSWYQQTPGQGLQFLFEYFSETQRNKGNFPGRFSGRQFSNSRSEMNVSTLELGDSALYLCASSETSASYEQYFGPGTRLTVT.

The chain uses TRBV4-2 and TRBJ2-5, with 7 positions matching TRBD2. Losses at the gene ends were 1 base for V and 3 bases for J; bases not matched to a gene: 11. Germline assignment: CDR1 LGHNA and CDR2 YNFKEQ. The CDR3 consists of 17 residues. CDR3 amino acids: CASSQGTGGSLEETQYF. CDR3 in DNA: TGTGCCAGCAGCCAAGGGACTGGCGGGAGTCTAGAAGAGACCCAGTACTTC.

This rearrangement joins TRBV28 to TRBJ1-4; 7 bases match TRBD1. Germline trimming cut 4 bases from V and 5 bases from J; bases unmatched to any gene: 4. Germline V gene sequence: CDR1 MDHEN, CDR2 SYDVKM. This CDR3 has 14 residues. CDR3 sequence (DNA): TGTGCCAGCAGTTCCCAGGGGGAGAATGAAAAACTGTTTTTT. It specifies CASSSQGENEKLFF.

V and J are TRBV6-5 and TRBJ1-1, with D unresolved. The CDR3 totals 15 residues. With 0 bases removed from V and 1 base from J, the gap between germline ends came to 9 bases. Germline lookup yields CDR1 MNHEY and CDR2 SVGAGI. This CDR3 is CASSYSIESNTEAFF. Written as DNA, the CDR3 is TGTGCCAGCAGTTACTCTATCGAGTCGAACACTGAAGCTTTCTTT.

V is TRBV19 and J is TRBJ1-5; D perhaps matches TRBD1 (5 bases). CDR3 size: 12 residues. V dropped 4 bases and J dropped 4 bases, with 5 bases sitting between them. Germline V CDR1 and CDR2: LNHDA, SQIVND (reference sequence). The CDR3 loop reads CASSTGNQPQHF. Here the CDR3 DNA reads TGTGCCAGTAGTACAGGGAATCAGCCCCAGCATTTT.

This sequence joins TRBV4-2 and TRBJ2-5; a weak D match, TRBD2 (6 bases). There are 14 residues in the CDR3. Germline CDR1 is LGHNA and CDR2 is YNFKEQ. V lost 3 bases and J lost 1, with 9 bases in between. The CDR3 DNA is TGTGCCAGCAGCCAGGTAGCGGCCCAAGAGACCCAGTACTTC. Residues: CASSQVAAQETQYF.

The chain is built from TRBV7-9 and TRBJ1-1; 9 bases agree with TRBD1. CDR1 is SEHNR and CDR2 is FQNEAQ in the germline V gene (reference sequence). This CDR3 contains 15 residues. Trimming took 4 bases from V and 5 from J; bases not matched to a gene: 8. The CDR3 nucleotides read TGTGCCAGCAGCTCGCCGGACAGGGGTTCGACTGAAGCTTTCTTT. Translating it yields CASSSPDRGSTEAFF. Full variable domain (outside the CDR3, taken from reference TRBV7-9 and TRBJ1-1): DTGVSQNPRHKITKRGQNVTFRCDPISEHNRLYWYRQTLGQGPEFLTYFQNEAQLEKSRLLSDRFSAERPKGSFSTLEIQRTEQGDSAMYLCASSSPDRGSTEAFFGQGTRLTVV.

The chain recombines TRBV29-1 with TRBJ2-7; TRBD1 aligns across 10 bases. The CDR3 loop spans 14 amino acids. Germline V gene sequence: CDR1 SQVTM, CDR2 ANQGSEA. With 6 bases clipped from V and 6 bases from J, the junction kept 11 bases outside the gene matches. In DNA form, the CDR3 reads TGCAGCGTAATCTCGGGGGACAGGGGACCCGAGCAGTACTTC. Encoded protein: CSVISGDRGPEQYF.

This sequence joins TRBV6-5 and TRBJ1-1; tentative D call: TRBD1 (5 bases). V lost 8 bases, J lost 4 bases, and 17 bases lay in between. The CDR3 is 14 amino acids. CDR1 and CDR2 from the germline V gene are MNHEY and SVGAGI. CDR3 DNA: TGTGCCAGCGGGGGAGGCCCGGGCGGCACTGAAGCTTTCTTT. Translation: CASGGGPGGTEAFF.

The chain combines TRBV2 with TRBJ2-1; no clear D gene. Germline loops: CDR1 SNHLY, CDR2 FYNNEI. The CDR3 is 14 amino acids. V was shortened by 6 bases and J by 4 bases, with 13 bases between the two germline ends. DNA for the CDR3: TGTGCCAGCAGCTCCGTAGGGCGGTACAATGAGCAGTTCTTC. This gives the protein CASSSVGRYNEQFF.

The CDR3 here is CAISGWGSLEETQYF. CDR3 in DNA: TGTGCCATCAGTGGGTGGGGGAGTTTGGAAGAGACCCAGTACTTC. This chain links TRBV10-3 with TRBJ2-5; the D call may be TRBD1 or TRBD2 (5 bases each). CDR1 is ENHRY, CDR2 SYGVKD, per germline. The V end lost 4 bases, the J end lost 3 bases, and 15 bases lay between the germline ends. This CDR3 spans 15 amino acids.

This sequence joins TRBV7-2 and TRBJ2-7; D is undetermined. The CDR3 totals 11 residues. Germline values: CDR1 SGHTA, CDR2 FQGNSA. Trimming shortened V by 5 bases and J by 3 bases, and 5 bases separated the two germline ends. In DNA, the CDR3 is TGTGCCAGCAGCCCACACTACGAGCAGTACTTC. This encodes CASSPHYEQYF.

This clone was recorded only once. V gene TRBV9 combines with J gene TRBJ1-3, with D hard to call. There are 14 residues in the CDR3. The germline V and J ends were trimmed by 1 base and 0 bases, with 5 bases remaining between them. Germline V CDR1 and CDR2: SGDLS, YYNGEE. The CDR3 protein is CASSVSGSGNTIYF. The CDR3 DNA reads TGTGCCAGCAGCGTATCTGGCTCTGGAAACACCATATATTTT.

The V call is TRBV23-1, the J call TRBJ2-7, with 7 bases fitting TRBD1. TRBV23-1 is designated an ORF whose function remains uncertain. The J segment lost 4 bases and the V segment lost 3 bases, leaving 6 bases of the junction unmatched. The CDR3 contains 14 residues. The DNA of the CDR3 is TGCGCCAGCAGTCACCCCGGACAGGCGTACGAGCAGTACTTC. Translating it yields CASSHPGQAYEQYF.

The chain uses TRBV7-9 and TRBJ1-2, with 7 bases matching TRBD1. V lost 1 base to trimming and J lost 6 bases; unmatched junction nucleotides: 8. Germline CDR1 SEHNR, CDR2 FQNEAQ (reference sequence). The CDR3 is 15 amino acids. The CDR3 sequence: CASSLGFRGPNGYTF. The DNA of the CDR3 is TGTGCCAGCAGCTTAGGATTTAGGGGGCCGAATGGCTACACCTTC.

V gene TRBV28 combines with J gene TRBJ1-2; the match to TRBD1 covers 10 bases. Germline V gene lookup returns CDR1 MDHEN and CDR2 SYDVKM. J gave up 7 bases and V 4 bases, and 6 bases lay outside the gene matches. The CDR3 is made up of 14 amino acids. The CDR3 loop reads CASSYPGQGIGYTF. The CDR3, as DNA: TGTGCCAGCAGTTATCCGGGACAGGGGATTGGCTACACCTTC.

J is TRBJ1-6 and V is TRBV7-3, with D perhaps TRBD1 (5 bases). CDR3 size: 16 residues. CDR1 is SGHTA and CDR2 is FQGTGA in the germline V gene. Trimming stripped 1 base from V and 6 bases from J, with 13 bases between. CDR3 bases: TGTGCCAGCAGCTTAAACCCCGGTGGGGGTAATTCACCCCTCCACTTT. Amino acid sequence: CASSLNPGGGNSPLHF.

CDR3 sequence reads: CASSLDRLNTEAFF. The DNA for the CDR3 is TGCGCCAGCAGCTTAGACAGGCTGAACACTGAAGCTTTCTTT. V gene TRBV5-1 combines with J gene TRBJ1-1; possible D gene TRBD1, 6 bases. V dropped 2 bases and J dropped 0 bases, with 8 bases sitting between them. The CDR3 contains 14 residues. Germline lookup yields CDR1 SGHRS and CDR2 YFSETQ.

The chain recombines TRBV15 with TRBJ1-4; 11 bases fit TRBD1. CDR3 length: 13 residues. Germline assignment: CDR1 LNHNV and CDR2 YYDKDF (reference sequence). V lost 10 bases and J lost 6; bases outside the gene matches: 4. CDR3 loop: CAIRDRGYEKLFF. CDR3 nucleotide sequence: TGTGCCATCCGGGACAGGGGGTATGAAAAACTGTTTTTT.

The chain is built from TRBV7-3 and TRBJ2-1; no firm D call. The V gene's germline CDR1 is SGHTA and CDR2 FQGTGA. The CDR3 totals 12 residues. The V end lost 6 bases, the J end lost 8 bases, and 11 bases lay between the germline ends. CDR3 nucleotide sequence: TGTGCCAGCAGGGATTATCGCGATGAGCAGTTCTTC. Encoded protein: CASRDYRDEQFF.

This chain links TRBV6-6 with TRBJ1-5; no reliable D call. The CDR3 contains 16 residues. V gave up 4 bases and J gave up 0 bases, with 13 bases separating them. Germline CDR1 and CDR2: MNHNY and SVGAGI (reference sequence). This CDR3 is CASSSTDRYSNQPQHF. The CDR3 DNA follows: TGTGCCAGCAGTTCAACGGACCGATATAGCAATCAGCCCCAGCATTTT.